The 9 T cell receptor beta chains in this list originate from one sample, sequenced in a study of blood T cell repertoires in COVID-19. Libraries were prepared by immunoSEQ multiplex PCR; TCRdb keeps only in-frame clonotypes and omits some of them. The top ten hold about 35% of the sample, which has tens of thousands of clones, more than 70% seen once. The sequenced sample consisted of peripheral blood. The receptors originated from a man between 60 and 75 years old with acute or convalescent COVID-19.

The chain uses TRBV11-3 and TRBJ2-7, with a weak D call TRBD2 (5 bases). Germline assignment: CDR1 SGHNT and CDR2 YENEEA. Trimming took off 0 bases at V and 3 bases at J, with 12 bases between the two ends. The CDR3 runs 15 residues. The CDR3 is CASSLDQSSDYEQYF. The CDR3 DNA follows: TGTGCCAGCAGCTTAGATCAGAGTAGCGACTACGAGCAGTACTTC.

This clone has a single count. CDR3 in DNA: TGTGCCAGCAGTACTGGACAGGGGAACTATGGCTACACCTTC. Translation: CASSTGQGNYGYTF. The V gene is TRBV6-6, the J gene TRBJ1-2; 9 bases are a match to TRBD1. This CDR3 spans 14 amino acids. With 5 bases clipped from V and 2 bases from J, the junction kept 3 bases outside the gene matches. Germline-derived CDR1 and CDR2 are MNHNY and SVGAGI (reference sequence).

The chain couples TRBV20-1 to TRBJ2-7, with 10 bases identical to TRBD2. The V gene end was trimmed by 5 bases and the J gene end by 3 bases; junction bases not matched to a gene: 13. The CDR3 covers 16 residues. The germline CDR1 and CDR2 sequences are DFQATT and SNEGSKA (reference sequence). DNA of the CDR3: TGCAGTGCTTGTGGGACTAGCGATTATCCCTGCTACGAGCAGTACTTC. This gives the protein CSACGTSDYPCYEQYF.

V gene TRBV12-3 or TRBV12-4 combines with J gene TRBJ2-3, with D hard to call. V was pared by 4 bases and J by 4 bases, with 6 bases between. The CDR3 is 12 residues long. The CDR3 loop is CASSSGADTQYF. Written as DNA, the CDR3 is TGTGCCAGCAGTTCCGGAGCAGATACGCAGTATTTT.

This clone has a handful of counts. Other DNA sequences in this sample translate to the same CDR3. The chain is built from TRBV7-8 and TRBJ2-7; D is undetermined. Germline CDR1 reads SGHVS; CDR2 reads FQNEAQ. The CDR3 totals 14 residues. Trimming removed 0 bases from V and 0 bases from J, with 6 bases in between. The DNA for the CDR3 is TGTGCCAGCAGCTTAGCGGAGCTCTCCTACGAGCAGTACTTC. Its translation: CASSLAELSYEQYF.

The chain uses TRBV2 and TRBJ1-3; 7 bases align to TRBD1. The V gene's germline CDR1 is SNHLY and CDR2 FYNNEI. The V segment lost 10 bases and the J segment 1 base; nucleotides outside the gene matches: 4. The CDR3 has 13 amino acids. The CDR3 sequence is CATAGGSGNTIYF. The DNA of the CDR3 is TGTGCCACAGCAGGGGGTTCTGGAAACACCATATATTTT.

The rearrangement joins TRBV28 to TRBJ2-2; 9 bases match TRBD1. V was clipped by 5 bases and J by 4 bases; unmatched bases: 5. The V gene's germline CDR1 is MDHEN and CDR2 SYDVKM. This CDR3 comprises 15 residues. In DNA, the CDR3 is TGTGCCAGCAGTCCCGGGACAGGGCCCACCGGGGAGCTGTTTTTT. Translation: CASSPGTGPTGELFF. The complete variable domain, with remaining parts taken from reference TRBV28 and TRBJ2-2, reads DVKVTQSSRYLVKRTGEKVFLECVQDMDHENMFWYRQDPGLGLRLIYFSYDVKMKEKGDIPEGYSVSREKKERFSLILESASTNQTSMYLCASSPGTGPTGELFFGEGSRLTVL.

This chain uses TRBV12-3 or TRBV12-4 with TRBJ1-2; no clear D. CDR3 length equals 13 residues. V lost 3 bases to trimming and J lost 3 bases, with 8 bases between them. In nucleotides, the CDR3 is TGTGCCAGCAGTTTCGAAGAGGACTATGGCTACACCTTC. The encoded protein is CASSFEEDYGYTF.

The chain couples TRBV11-3 to TRBJ2-7; 8 bases are a match to TRBD2. The V gene end was trimmed by 5 bases and the J gene end by 13 bases; junction bases not matched to a gene: 19. CDR3 length equals 15 residues. Germline V CDR1 and CDR2: SGHNT, YENEEA. As DNA, the CDR3 is TGTGCCAGCAGCCCACCCGCCGGGACTAGTGGGGGGTGCTACTTC. It translates to CASSPPAGTSGGCYF.